This record looks at one T cell receptor (beta chain) sequence and its context. No antigen is known for it. Trimming removed 4 bases from V and 0 bases from J, with 4 bases in between. Per germline, CDR1 SGHNT and CDR2 YYREEE (reference sequence). The CDR3 is 12 amino acids. The sample comes from a study of T cell responses to AZD1222 COVID-19 vaccine. Study background: Samples with a second dose at about 4 or about 12 weeks were pooled together.

Sequencing used immunoSEQ multiplex PCR; TCRdb keeps in-frame clones, though not all of them. Here the sample spans roughly 150,000 clones, about 92% being singletons. Study-level results: The number of AZD1222 recipients seropositive at baseline was only five or six. None of the repertoires were sampled until the peak T cell response had passed.

The TCR comes from an adult in good health. The V call is TRBV5-4, the J call TRBJ1-1; no clear D. This specimen was peripheral blood, taken on day 0 of AZD1222 vaccination. CDR3 coding DNA: TGTGCCAGCAGCCTCCTGAACACTGAAGCTTTCTTT. Encoded protein: CASSLLNTEAFF.